This T cell receptor (beta chain) came from a study of T cell repertoires in cytomegalovirus infection. The CDR3 is 14 amino acids. Per the germline V gene, CDR1 is SGHDN and CDR2 is FVKESK. V was shortened by 0 bases and J by 6 bases, with 11 bases between the two germline ends. TCRdb recomputed calls from the reads with MiXCR, one row per CDR3 protein. The sample lists fewer than 550,000 distinct CDR3 sequences, roughly 30% occurring once. This clonotype was recorded once. The chain carries TRBV14 and TRBJ1-2; D remains ambiguous. The source is a human donor in good health (CMV status not recorded). Some clones in this sample may be carry-over from other donors' samples. The sample comprised PBMCs. In DNA, the CDR3 is TGTGCCAGCAGCCAAGAGATGGGGAAGAATGGCTACACCTTC. It yields the protein CASSQEMGKNGYTF.